This T cell receptor (beta chain) comes out of a study of vaccination effects on CD4 cells after COVID-19. About this clone itself: Its antigen is unidentified.

This table comes from immunoSEQ multiplex PCR, and its TCRdb copy is limited to in-frame clones, with some not included. The top ten clones hold roughly 16% of a sample with more than 40,000 clones, around 74% of them seen once. CDR1 and CDR2 from the germline V gene are MNHEY and SVGAGI. V lost 6 bases and J lost 3; bases outside the gene matches: 10. The CDR3 is 15 residues long. CD4+ T cells specific for antigen were expanded with viral peptide pools by the ViraFEST assay before sequencing. Isolating CD4+ T cells followed about 11 days of culture. Each participant was given two doses of one vaccine (BNT162b2 or mRNA-1273). Fresh IL-2-containing medium replaced half the medium on days 3 and 7.

The V gene is TRBV6-5, the J gene TRBJ1-2, with 7 bases identical to TRBD1. The sample consisted of CD4+ T cells from PBMCs cultured with HCoV-OC43 spike peptides, taken after COVID-19 vaccination. Stated subset: HCoV-OC43 spike overlapping peptide pool stimulation. The clonotype was recovered from a human donor who received a COVID-19 vaccine. The CDR3: CASRRQGGVDYGYTF. CDR3 DNA: TGTGCCAGCAGGAGACAGGGCGGGGTTGACTATGGCTACACCTTC.